These 30 T cell receptor beta chains share one sample of origin, sequenced in a study of cytomegalovirus exposure and HLA in healthy donors. The PCR ran on 60 Vbeta and 13 Jbeta primers. The table came from immunoSEQ multiplex PCR; TCRdb's copy has only in-frame clones and leaves some out. The data show over 100,000 clones, roughly 80% seen once. Source material: PBMCs. The receptor set was obtained from a woman in her forties or fifties in good health and CMV-seropositive.

As for this clone: A read error may produce the germline difference seen at one junction end. The chain recombines TRBV7-9 with TRBJ1-1; the match to TRBD1 covers 7 bases. The CDR3 contains 15 residues. Germline V CDR1 and CDR2: SEHNR, FQNEAQ (reference sequence). CDR3 sequence: CSSSLGSGGDTEAFF. CDR3 bases: TGTTCCAGCAGCTTAGGTTCAGGGGGAGATACTGAAGCTTTCTTT.

This chain joins TRBV5-6 and TRBJ2-1; TRBD2 might be the D (6 bases). Trimming removed 4 bases from V and 0 bases from J, with 14 bases in between. Germline loops: CDR1 SGHDT, CDR2 YYEEEE. The CDR3 totals 16 residues. DNA of the CDR3: TGTGCCAGCAGCGCGGGGCAGCCCAGCTCCTACAATGAGCAGTTCTTC. This codes for CASSAGQPSSYNEQFF.

The chain employs TRBV4-1 and TRBJ1-4, with TRBD1 matching 7 bases. Germline V gives CDR1 MGHRA, CDR2 YSYEKL. This CDR3 is built from 14 residues. Trimming at V came to 5 bases and at J to 5 bases, leaving 5 bases not matched to a gene. CDR3 loop: CASSYGTANEKLFF. The CDR3 DNA sequence: TGCGCCAGCAGCTACGGGACAGCAAATGAAAAACTGTTTTTT.

As regards this clone: One end of the junction does not line up with germline, which may come from a read error. The sample holds other DNA sequences that translate to the same CDR3. The chain employs TRBV7-3 and TRBJ2-5, with 13 bases aligning to TRBD2. Germline CDR1 is SGHTA and CDR2 is FQGTGA. The CDR3 is 15 residues long. The CDR3 reads CASSKTSGGLETQYF. Written as DNA, the CDR3 is TGTGCCAGCAGCAAGACTAGCGGGGGGTTAGAGACTCAGTACTTC.

The chain carries TRBV6-5 and TRBJ1-5; D gene uncertain. Germline V gene lookup returns CDR1 MNHEY and CDR2 SVGAGI. The CDR3 has 13 amino acids. V was clipped by 6 bases and J by 3 bases, with 9 bases between them. The CDR3 reads CASSLTDNQPQHF. CDR3 nucleotides: TGTGCCAGCAGCCTGACTGACAATCAGCCCCAGCATTTT.

The V and J genes are TRBV7-2 and TRBJ1-1, with 7 bases lining up with TRBD1. J was trimmed by 10 bases and V by 6 bases; bases with no gene match: 14. The germline V gene has CDR1 SGHTA and CDR2 FQGNSA. This CDR3 spans 14 amino acids. This chain's CDR3 is CASSWDSPTTGAFF. The CDR3 coding sequence is TGTGCCAGCAGTTGGGACAGCCCAACAACAGGAGCTTTCTTT. The variable domain in full, with the rest retrieved from reference TRBV7-2 and TRBJ1-1, is GAGVSQSPSNKVTEKGKDVELRCDPISGHTALYWYRQSLGQGLEFLIYFQGNSAPDKSGLPSDRFSAERTGGSVSTLTIQRTQQEDSAVYLCASSWDSPTTGAFFGQGTRLTVV.

This clone has only one observation. The V call is TRBV7-2, the J call TRBJ2-4; D not resolved. Germline V lookup: CDR1 SGHTA, CDR2 FQGNSA. Trimming left V 3 bases short and J 4 bases short, with 10 bases between. The CDR3 runs to 14 residues. The CDR3 protein is CASSFGEVKNIQYF. The DNA of the CDR3 is TGTGCCAGCAGCTTCGGAGAGGTGAAAAACATTCAGTACTTC.

This rearrangement joins TRBV18 to TRBJ2-2; D uncertain. The CDR3 covers 15 residues. Germline V lookup: CDR1 KGHSH, CDR2 LQKENI. With 2 bases removed from V and 3 bases from J, the gap between germline ends came to 10 bases. CDR3 amino acids: CASSPVTTDTGELFF. CDR3 nucleotides: TGTGCCAGCTCACCAGTAACTACCGACACCGGGGAGCTGTTTTTT.

V is TRBV2 and J is TRBJ2-7, with D possibly matching TRBD1 (8 bases). Trimming took off 6 bases at V and 1 base at J, with 13 bases between the two ends. The CDR3 has 14 residues. Germline V gives CDR1 SNHLY, CDR2 FYNNEI. The CDR3 DNA sequence: TGTGCCAGCAGAGTACAGGGGGGGTCCTACGAGCAGTACTTC. It translates to CASRVQGGSYEQYF.

The J gene is TRBJ2-3, the V gene TRBV9; 8 nucleotides line up with TRBD1. Germline CDR1 SGDLS, CDR2 YYNGEE. The J segment lost 2 bases and the V segment lost 4 bases, leaving 9 bases of the junction unmatched. CDR3 length: 16 amino acids. The CDR3, as DNA: TGTGCCAGCAGCACCCGATCACAGGGGGACACAGATACGCAGTATTTT. It encodes CASSTRSQGDTDTQYF.

The chain links TRBV19 to TRBJ1-1; D unresolved. Trimming removed 3 bases at V and 4 bases at J, with 12 bases between. The germline V gene encodes CDR1 LNHDA and CDR2 SQIVND (reference sequence). The CDR3 loop spans 14 amino acids. This CDR3 reads CASSILREATEAFF. The CDR3 DNA is TGTGCCAGTAGTATCCTGCGGGAAGCCACTGAAGCTTTCTTT.

J is TRBJ2-7 and V is TRBV5-4, with 7 nucleotides matching TRBD2. Germline-derived CDR1 and CDR2 are SGHNT and YYREEE (reference sequence). This CDR3 region has 15 residues. The trim removed 0 bases at V and 0 bases at J, leaving 3 bases unmatched. As DNA, the CDR3 is TGTGCCAGCAGCTTGGAGCGGGGTAGCTCCTACGAGCAGTACTTC. Protein: CASSLERGSSYEQYF.

The chain links TRBV5-1 to TRBJ1-6; weak D call: TRBD1 (5 bases). CDR3 length: 16 residues. The germline CDR1 and CDR2 sequences are SGHRS and YFSETQ. Between the trimmed V and J ends, which lost 0 bases and 6 bases, there was a span of 13 bases. The CDR3 DNA is TGCGCCAGCAGCTTGGGGGGGGAACCTCCTAATTCACCCCTCCACTTT. It specifies CASSLGGEPPNSPLHF.

The genes are TRBV7-6 and TRBJ2-7; 10 bases align to TRBD1. The V and J ends lost 3 bases and 6 bases, in that order; junction bases with no gene match: 11. CDR1 and CDR2 from the germline V gene are SGHVS and FNYEAQ. The CDR3 spans 16 residues. The CDR3 reads CASSFKAGTGETEQYF. The CDR3 nucleotides are TGTGCCAGCAGCTTCAAGGCCGGGACAGGGGAGACCGAGCAGTACTTC.

This chain links TRBV9 with TRBJ2-1, with TRBD2 identical over 10 bases. There are 16 residues in the CDR3. Germline CDR1 and CDR2: SGDLS and YYNGEE. Germline trimming cut 3 bases from V and 4 bases from J; bases unmatched to any gene: 7. The DNA for the CDR3 is TGTGCCAGCAGCGGACTAAGCGGGGGGGCTTACAATGAGCAGTTCTTC. Protein: CASSGLSGGAYNEQFF.

V usage is TRBV5-1 and J usage is TRBJ1-1; TRBD1 might be the D (5 bases). CDR3 length: 14 amino acids. CDR1 SGHRS and CDR2 YFSETQ come from the germline V gene. Trimming removed 0 bases at V and 1 base at J, with 7 bases between. DNA for the CDR3: TGCGCCAGCAGCTTGGGCGGGGCGAACACTGAAGCTTTCTTT. Translated: CASSLGGANTEAFF.

V is TRBV7-3 and J is TRBJ1-5; TRBD1 matches 9 bases. V gave up 5 bases and J gave up 1 base; unmatched junction bases: 6. The CDR3 extends over 16 amino acids. CDR1 is SGHTA, CDR2 FQGTGA, per germline. The CDR3 DNA reads as TGTGCCAGCAGCCCACAGGGGGCTGAGAGCAATCAGCCCCAGCATTTT. This translates into CASSPQGAESNQPQHF.

The genes are TRBV7-2 and TRBJ2-2, with 7 bases aligning to TRBD2. The CDR3 is 16 residues long. J gave up 4 bases and V 2 bases, and 7 bases lay outside the gene matches. CDR1 is SGHTA and CDR2 is FQGNSA in the germline V gene. The CDR3 nucleotides read TGTGCCAGCAGCTTACTTGGCGGGGGTTCCACCGGGGAGCTGTTTTTT. Translating it yields CASSLLGGGSTGELFF.

V gene TRBV19 combines with J gene TRBJ1-2; 8 bases match TRBD1. Losses at the gene ends were 3 bases for V and 7 bases for J; bases not matched to a gene: 10. Germline V lookup: CDR1 LNHDA, CDR2 SQIVND (reference sequence). This CDR3 is built from 15 residues. CDR3 nucleotides: TGTGCCAGTAGTATTCCGACAGGGGCGGCAAGTGGCTACACCTTC. Its protein product is CASSIPTGAASGYTF.

The genes are TRBV7-2 and TRBJ2-3; the D gene is possibly TRBD2 (5 bases). Trimming left V 5 bases short and J 4 bases short, with 16 bases between. CDR3 length equals 15 residues. Germline CDR1 reads SGHTA; CDR2 reads FQGNSA. The CDR3 protein is CASSPLRAVADTQYF. CDR3 in DNA: TGTGCCAGCAGCCCGTTGAGGGCGGTGGCAGATACGCAGTATTTT.

This chain uses TRBV7-9 with TRBJ2-2; 8 positions match TRBD1. V lost 4 bases, J lost 2 bases, and 6 bases stayed unmatched. The CDR3 extends over 16 amino acids. Germline V gene sequence: CDR1 SEHNR, CDR2 FQNEAQ (reference sequence). The CDR3 loop reads CASSSLDRGNTGELFF. For the CDR3, the DNA is TGTGCCAGCAGCTCCCTAGACAGGGGCAACACCGGGGAGCTGTTTTTT. Full variable domain (rest looked up from reference TRBV7-9 and TRBJ2-2): DTGVSQNPRHKITKRGQNVTFRCDPISEHNRLYWYRQTLGQGPEFLTYFQNEAQLEKSRLLSDRFSAERPKGSFSTLEIQRTEQGDSAMYLCASSSLDRGNTGELFFGEGSRLTVL.

The chain combines TRBV9 with TRBJ1-2; D perhaps matches TRBD1 (5 bases). Germline values: CDR1 SGDLS, CDR2 YYNGEE. This CDR3 contains 14 residues. The V end lost 4 bases, the J end lost 8 bases, and 18 bases lay between the germline ends. CDR3: CASSLGDSARGYTF. CDR3 nucleotides: TGTGCCAGCAGCCTCGGGGACTCCGCCCGAGGCTACACCTTC.

This clone was counted a few times. The chain uses TRBV7-8 and TRBJ1-6; 7 bases fit TRBD1. From germline, CDR1 is SGHVS and CDR2 FQNEAQ. The CDR3 totals 15 residues. J lost 9 bases, V lost 8 bases, and 13 bases had no gene match. The CDR3 here is CASGPRQGWSSPLHF. The CDR3 region has the DNA TGTGCCAGCGGCCCCAGACAGGGATGGAGTTCACCCCTCCACTTT.

This clone was seen only once. This sequence joins TRBV6-5 and TRBJ1-5; D perhaps matches TRBD1 (6 bases). V was trimmed by 6 bases and J by 4 bases, leaving 10 bases between them. Germline V gene data show CDR1 as MNHEY and CDR2 as SVGAGI. The CDR3 totals 13 residues. DNA of the CDR3: TGTGCCAGCAGAGGGGGGGCAAATCAGCCCCAGCATTTT. As protein: CASRGGANQPQHF.

V gene TRBV21-1 combines with J gene TRBJ2-7; TRBD2 was called by the table and not checked on the DNA. TRBV21-1 is a recognized pseudogene. The CDR3 is 14 amino acids. CDR3 loop: CASSGGLGLYEQYF. The CDR3 DNA follows: TGTGCCAGCAGCGGCGGACTAGGGTTATACGAGCAGTACTTC.

The V and J genes are TRBV5-1 and TRBJ2-4; TRBD2 matches 7 bases. The CDR3 spans 14 residues. The J segment lost 5 bases and the V segment lost 1 base, leaving 3 bases of the junction unmatched. The germline gives CDR1 SGHRS, CDR2 YFSETQ. The DNA for the CDR3 is TGCGCCAGCAGCTTGTCGGGGGGACAAAACATTCAGTACTTC. This sequence encodes CASSLSGGQNIQYF.

The gene calls are TRBV15 and TRBJ2-1, with 11 bases matching TRBD2. V dropped 3 bases and J dropped 8; count of bases not matched to a gene: 6. Germline V gene data show CDR1 as LNHNV and CDR2 as YYDKDF (reference sequence). The CDR3 is made up of 15 amino acids. The CDR3 DNA reads TGTGCCACCAGCAGTAGCGGGAGGGCCGGACATGAGCAGTTCTTC. Protein: CATSSSGRAGHEQFF.

The rearrangement uses TRBV2 and TRBJ2-7; TRBD1 is a possible D gene (6 bases). V lost 7 bases and J lost 6, with 13 bases in between. This CDR3 has 12 amino acids. Germline values: CDR1 SNHLY, CDR2 FYNNEI. CDR3: CASKAQGSEQYF. As DNA, the CDR3 is TGTGCCAGCAAAGCACAGGGAAGCGAGCAGTACTTC.

CDR3 region: CASSPLQGEETQYF. DNA for the CDR3: TGTGCCAGCTCACCACTACAGGGAGAAGAGACCCAGTACTTC. The chain combines TRBV18 with TRBJ2-5; tentative D call: TRBD1 (6 bases). This CDR3 comprises 14 residues. V gave up 1 base and J gave up 3 bases, with 9 bases separating them. CDR1 and CDR2 (germline): KGHSH, LQKENI.

V usage is TRBV6-6 and J usage is TRBJ2-3; 9 positions agree with TRBD1. The CDR3 covers 14 residues. CDR1 and CDR2 from the germline V gene are MNHNY and SVGAGI (reference sequence). Trimming removed 6 bases from V and 7 bases from J; junction bases left unmatched: 8. Here the CDR3 reads CASRDSTGGNTQYF. DNA of the CDR3: TGTGCCAGCAGAGATTCGACAGGGGGAAATACGCAGTATTTT.